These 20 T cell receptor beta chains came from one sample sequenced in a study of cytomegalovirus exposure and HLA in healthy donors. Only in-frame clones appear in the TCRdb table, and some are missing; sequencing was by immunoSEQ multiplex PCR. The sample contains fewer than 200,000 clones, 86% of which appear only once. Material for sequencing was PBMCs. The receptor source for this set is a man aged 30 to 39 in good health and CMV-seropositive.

Written as DNA, the CDR3 is TGTGCCAGCAGCCAACAACTGGACAGCGACTACGAGACCCAGTACTTC. It codes for CASSQQLDSDYETQYF. The V and J genes are TRBV5-5 and TRBJ2-5; tentatively, D is TRBD1 (6 bases). The CDR3 is made up of 16 amino acids. The V gene's germline CDR1 is SGHKS and CDR2 YYEKEE (reference sequence). Trimming pared 4 bases from V and 5 bases from J, leaving 21 bases between.

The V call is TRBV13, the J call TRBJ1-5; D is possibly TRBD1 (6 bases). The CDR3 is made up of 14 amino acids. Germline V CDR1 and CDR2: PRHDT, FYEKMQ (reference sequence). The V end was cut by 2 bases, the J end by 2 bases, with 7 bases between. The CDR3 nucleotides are TGTGCCAGCAGCTTAAGACAGGGCAATCAGCCCCAGCATTTT. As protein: CASSLRQGNQPQHF.

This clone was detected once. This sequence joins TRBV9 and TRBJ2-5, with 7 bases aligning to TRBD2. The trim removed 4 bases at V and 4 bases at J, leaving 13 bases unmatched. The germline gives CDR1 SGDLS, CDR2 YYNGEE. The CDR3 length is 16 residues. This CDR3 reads CASSPRRVGEGETQYF. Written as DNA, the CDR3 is TGTGCCAGCAGCCCGCGTAGAGTGGGGGAGGGAGAGACCCAGTACTTC.

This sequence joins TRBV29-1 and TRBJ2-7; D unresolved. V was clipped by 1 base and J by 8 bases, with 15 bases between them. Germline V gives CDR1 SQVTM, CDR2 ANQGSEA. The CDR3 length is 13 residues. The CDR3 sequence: CSVEVATPAKQYF. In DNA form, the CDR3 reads TGCAGCGTTGAAGTAGCAACACCGGCCAAGCAGTACTTC.

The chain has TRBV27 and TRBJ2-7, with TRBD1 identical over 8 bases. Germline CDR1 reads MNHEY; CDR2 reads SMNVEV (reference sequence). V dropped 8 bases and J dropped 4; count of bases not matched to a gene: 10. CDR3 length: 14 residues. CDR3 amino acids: CASGIAGGLYEQYF. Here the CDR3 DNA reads TGTGCCAGCGGAATTGCAGGGGGCCTATACGAGCAGTACTTC.

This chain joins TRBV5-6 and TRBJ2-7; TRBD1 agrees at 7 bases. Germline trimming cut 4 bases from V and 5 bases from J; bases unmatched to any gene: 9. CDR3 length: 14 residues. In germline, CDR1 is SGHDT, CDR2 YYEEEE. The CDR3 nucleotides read TGTGCCAGCAGCCAAAAGACAGGGCTGGACGAGCAGTACTTC. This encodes CASSQKTGLDEQYF.

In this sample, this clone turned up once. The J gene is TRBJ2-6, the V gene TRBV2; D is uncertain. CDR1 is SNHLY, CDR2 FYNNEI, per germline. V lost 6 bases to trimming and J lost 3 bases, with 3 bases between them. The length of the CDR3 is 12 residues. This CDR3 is CASRSGANVLTF. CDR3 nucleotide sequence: TGTGCCAGCAGAAGTGGGGCCAACGTCCTGACTTTC.

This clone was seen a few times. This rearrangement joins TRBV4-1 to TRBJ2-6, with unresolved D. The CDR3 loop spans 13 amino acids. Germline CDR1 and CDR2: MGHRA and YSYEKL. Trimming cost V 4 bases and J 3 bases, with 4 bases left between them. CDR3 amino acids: CASSLFGANVLTF. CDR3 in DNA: TGCGCCAGCAGCCTCTTTGGGGCCAACGTCCTGACTTTC.

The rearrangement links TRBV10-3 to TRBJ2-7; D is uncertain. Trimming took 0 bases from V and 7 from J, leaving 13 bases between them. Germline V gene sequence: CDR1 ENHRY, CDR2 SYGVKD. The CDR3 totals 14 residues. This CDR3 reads CAISESGALGEQYF. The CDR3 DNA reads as TGTGCCATCAGTGAGTCTGGTGCCTTAGGGGAGCAGTACTTC.

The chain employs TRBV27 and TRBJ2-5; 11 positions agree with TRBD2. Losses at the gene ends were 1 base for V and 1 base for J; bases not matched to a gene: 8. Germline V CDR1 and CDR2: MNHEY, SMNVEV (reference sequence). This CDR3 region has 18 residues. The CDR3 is CASSLLALAGEFQETQYF. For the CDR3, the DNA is TGTGCCAGCAGTTTATTGGCACTAGCGGGGGAGTTCCAAGAGACCCAGTACTTC.

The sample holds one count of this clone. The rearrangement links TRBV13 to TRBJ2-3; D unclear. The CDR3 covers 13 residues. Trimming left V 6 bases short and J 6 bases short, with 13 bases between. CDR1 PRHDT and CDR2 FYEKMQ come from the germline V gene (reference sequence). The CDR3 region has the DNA TGTGCCAGCAGGGAGCCAGGAGCCGATACGCAGTATTTT. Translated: CASREPGADTQYF.

The CDR3 reads CASSAYTYNEQFF. The DNA for the CDR3 is TGTGCCAGCAGTGCCTACACCTACAATGAGCAGTTCTTC. The chain recombines TRBV6-4 with TRBJ2-1; D uncertain. The V and J ends lost 4 bases and 2 bases respectively, with 6 bases between them. CDR1 MRHNA and CDR2 SNTAGT come from the germline V gene. The CDR3 length is 13 residues.

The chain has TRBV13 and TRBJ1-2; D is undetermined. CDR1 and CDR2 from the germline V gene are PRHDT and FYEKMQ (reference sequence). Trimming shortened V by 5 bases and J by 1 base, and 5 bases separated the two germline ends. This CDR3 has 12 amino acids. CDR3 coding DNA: TGTGCCAGCAGCGGAAATAACTATGGCTACACCTTC. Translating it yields CASSGNNYGYTF.

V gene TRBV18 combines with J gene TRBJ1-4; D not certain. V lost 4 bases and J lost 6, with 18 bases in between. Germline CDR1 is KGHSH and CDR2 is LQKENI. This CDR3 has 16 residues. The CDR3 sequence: CASSLLLGRDDEKLFF. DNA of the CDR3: TGTGCCAGCTCACTACTCTTAGGACGGGATGATGAAAAACTGTTTTTT.

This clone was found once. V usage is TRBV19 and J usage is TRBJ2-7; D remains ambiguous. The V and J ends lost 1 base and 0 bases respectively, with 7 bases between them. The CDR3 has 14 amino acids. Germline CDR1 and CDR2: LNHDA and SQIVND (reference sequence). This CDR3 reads CASSIGQSSYEQYF. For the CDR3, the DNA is TGTGCCAGTAGTATAGGGCAAAGCTCCTACGAGCAGTACTTC.

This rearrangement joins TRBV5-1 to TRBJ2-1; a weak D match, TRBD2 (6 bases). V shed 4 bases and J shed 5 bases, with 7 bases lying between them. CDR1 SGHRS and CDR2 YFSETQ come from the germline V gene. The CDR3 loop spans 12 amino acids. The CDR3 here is CASSPGDNEQFF. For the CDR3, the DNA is TGCGCCAGCAGCCCGGGGGACAATGAGCAGTTCTTC.

CDR3 region: CAWSGLRGDQPQHF. CDR3 bases: TGTGCCTGGAGCGGACTCCGGGGGGATCAGCCCCAGCATTTT. The V gene is TRBV30, the J gene TRBJ1-5; TRBD1 might be the D (5 bases). CDR1 and CDR2 (germline): GTSNPN, SVGIG (reference sequence). The V gene lost 3 bases and the J gene lost 5 bases, with 14 bases spanning the gap. The CDR3 runs 14 residues.

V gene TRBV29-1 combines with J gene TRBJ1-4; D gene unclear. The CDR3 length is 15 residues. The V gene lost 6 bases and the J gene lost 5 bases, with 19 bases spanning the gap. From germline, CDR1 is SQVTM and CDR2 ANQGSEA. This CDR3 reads CSVVDPGLGNEKLFF. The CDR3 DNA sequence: TGCAGCGTCGTTGATCCTGGCCTCGGAAATGAAAAACTGTTTTTT.

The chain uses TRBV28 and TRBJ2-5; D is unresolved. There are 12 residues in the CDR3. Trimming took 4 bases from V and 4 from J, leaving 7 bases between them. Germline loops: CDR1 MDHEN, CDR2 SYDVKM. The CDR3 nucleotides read TGTGCCAGCAGTTCGACAAGAGAGACCCAGTACTTC. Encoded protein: CASSSTRETQYF.

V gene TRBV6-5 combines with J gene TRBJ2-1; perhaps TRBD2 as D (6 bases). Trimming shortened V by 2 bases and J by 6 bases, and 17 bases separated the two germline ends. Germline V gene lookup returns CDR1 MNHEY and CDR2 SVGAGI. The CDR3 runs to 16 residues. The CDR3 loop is CASSYEPFGGINEQFF. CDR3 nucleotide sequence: TGTGCCAGCAGTTACGAGCCTTTTGGAGGGATCAATGAGCAGTTCTTC.